A selection of T cell receptor beta chains follows, all from one sample in a study of blood T cell repertoires in COVID-19. The protocol was immunoSEQ multiplex PCR, while the TCRdb copy is restricted to in-frame clones and leaves out a portion. The sample has under 110,000 clones; roughly nine tenths are singletons. Input material: peripheral blood. The receptors stem from a man aged 50-60 years with acute or convalescent COVID-19. Each CDR3 is given with its conserved first and last residue. Each record gives: clone size, J gene, V gene, D gene, CDR3 DNA, CDR3 protein. A D gene is named only where the DNA matches it firmly. A clone size is listed for some rows: how often the clone was seen (once, few, many), or a class if it is expanded.

.,TRBJ2-3,TRBV28,TRBD2,TGTGCCAGCAGTTTAACCAGCGGGGGGGCAACAGATACGCAGTATTTT,CASSLTSGGATDTQYF
.,TRBJ2-3,TRBV6-5,.,TGTGCCAGCAGCTTCTGGACAGACACAGATACGCAGTATTTT,CASSFWTDTDTQYF
.,TRBJ1-1,TRBV7-9,.,TGTGCCAGCAACCCCGGTTTTCCGGGAATGAACACTGAAGCTTTCTTT,CASNPGFPGMNTEAFF
.,TRBJ2-7,TRBV6-5,.,TGTGCCAGCAGCGCAGAACCGGGAAGCTCCTACGAGCAGTACTTC,CASSAEPGSSYEQYF
.,TRBJ1-5,TRBV19,.,TGTGCCAGTAGTGCCGACAGTAATCAGCCCCAGCATTTT,CASSADSNQPQHF
.,TRBJ2-5,TRBV5-5,.,TGTGCCAGCAGCTCCCGACTCACCTCGCAACAAGAGACCCAGTACTTC,CASSSRLTSQQETQYF
.,TRBJ2-2,TRBV6-2/TRBV6-3,.,TGTGCCAGCAGTTCCACCCCGCAGGGAACCGGGGAGCTGTTTTTT,CASSSTPQGTGELFF
.,TRBJ1-5,TRBV6-5,TRBD1,TGTGCCAGCAGGTTGGGACAGGGTGACGGTCAGCCCCAGCATTTT,CASRLGQGDGQPQHF
.,TRBJ2-3,TRBV5-4,TRBD1,TGTGCCAGCAGCCAACCGGGACAGGGGGCCCCTACGCAGTATTTT,CASSQPGQGAPTQYF
once,TRBJ1-1,TRBV27,.,TGTGCCAGCAGTTCTTTACAGGGCAGGGCCCCTGAAGCTTTCTTT,CASSSLQGRAPEAFF
few,TRBJ2-6,TRBV4-2,.,TGTGCCAGCAGCCAAGGAGCCTCTGGGGCCAACGTCCTGACTTTC,CASSQGASGANVLTF
.,TRBJ2-3,TRBV29-1,.,TGCAGCGTTGGCCAGGGGTTTAGCACAGATACGCAGTATTTT,CSVGQGFSTDTQYF
.,TRBJ1-6,TRBV5-5,.,TGTGCCAGCAGCCCAACACCCTCCAGCTCCTATAATTCACCCCTCCACTTT,CASSPTPSSSYNSPLHF
.,TRBJ1-4,TRBV5-1,.,TGCGCCAGCAGCTCGGGACAAACTAATGAAAAACTGTTTTTT,CASSSGQTNEKLFF
.,TRBJ2-5,TRBV20-1,.,TGCAGTGCTAGCCCTTTGGAGACCCAGTACTTC,CSASPLETQYF